The 3 T cell receptor beta chains below come from one sample, sequenced in a study of blood T cell repertoires in COVID-19. Here immunoSEQ multiplex PCR was the method, and the copy in TCRdb shows in-frame clones only, minus some. Of approximately 200,000 clones in the sample, around 89% were seen once. The sequencing input was peripheral blood. Receptors were obtained from a man aged 30-40 years with COVID-19, enrolled during active disease.

This sequence joins TRBV4-1 and TRBJ2-7, with D possibly TRBD1 on 5 matching bases. CDR1 is MGHRA and CDR2 is YSYEKL in the germline V gene. V lost 8 bases and J lost 6, with 17 bases in between. CDR3 length: 13 residues. The CDR3 here is CASSQVGISEQYF. The DNA of the CDR3 is TGCGCCAGCTCACAGGTAGGGATCAGCGAGCAGTACTTC.

The chain joins TRBV19 to TRBJ1-3; 8 positions match TRBD1. There are 15 residues in the CDR3. The V gene end was trimmed by 9 bases and the J gene end by 1 base; junction bases not matched to a gene: 8. Germline assignment: CDR1 LNHDA and CDR2 SQIVND (reference sequence). CDR3 sequence: CARIQGVESGNTIYF. In nucleotides, the CDR3 is TGTGCCAGGATACAGGGGGTAGAATCTGGAAACACCATATATTTT.

CDR3 residues: CASSLESGVYGYTF. The DNA for the CDR3 is TGCGCCAGCAGCTTGGAATCGGGGGTCTATGGCTACACCTTC. The chain uses TRBV5-1 and TRBJ1-2, with a weak D call TRBD1 (5 bases). The germline V gene encodes CDR1 SGHRS and CDR2 YFSETQ. Trimming shortened V by 0 bases and J by 4 bases, and 10 bases separated the two germline ends. This CDR3 contains 14 residues.